The source of this TCR beta chain is a study of shared clonotypes between healthy human individuals. Overall study: Used for every donor were three CD4 naive, three CD4 memory, two CD8 naive and one CD8 memory plate. Study outcomes and limitations: Larger richness was generally estimated for naive than memory subsets. Rarefaction analysis demonstrated incomplete sorted-subset sequencing notwithstanding large depth.

This CDR3 has 15 residues. V lost 4 bases, J lost 11 bases, and 15 bases stayed unmatched. Germline loops: CDR1 SGHKS, CDR2 YYEKEE (reference sequence). As regards this clone: Antigen unknown.

For sorted subsets, 150 to 200 ng DNA per replicate equaled about 31,000 T cell genomes. This table comes from immunoSEQ multiplex PCR, and its TCRdb copy is limited to in-frame clones, with some not included. The data show some 2,000,000 clones, around 95% seen once. This chain connects TRBV5-5 to TRBJ2-5; 9 nucleotides align to TRBD1. The clonotype comes from a man aged 18 to 29 in good health. Sequencing used naive CD4+ T cells sorted from blood. Subset of the sample: CD45RA+ positively selected. The CDR3 DNA follows: TGTGCCAGCAGCGGGCGGCCGGGACAGGGACCGGCGCAGTACTTC. Amino acids: CASSGRPGQGPAQYF.